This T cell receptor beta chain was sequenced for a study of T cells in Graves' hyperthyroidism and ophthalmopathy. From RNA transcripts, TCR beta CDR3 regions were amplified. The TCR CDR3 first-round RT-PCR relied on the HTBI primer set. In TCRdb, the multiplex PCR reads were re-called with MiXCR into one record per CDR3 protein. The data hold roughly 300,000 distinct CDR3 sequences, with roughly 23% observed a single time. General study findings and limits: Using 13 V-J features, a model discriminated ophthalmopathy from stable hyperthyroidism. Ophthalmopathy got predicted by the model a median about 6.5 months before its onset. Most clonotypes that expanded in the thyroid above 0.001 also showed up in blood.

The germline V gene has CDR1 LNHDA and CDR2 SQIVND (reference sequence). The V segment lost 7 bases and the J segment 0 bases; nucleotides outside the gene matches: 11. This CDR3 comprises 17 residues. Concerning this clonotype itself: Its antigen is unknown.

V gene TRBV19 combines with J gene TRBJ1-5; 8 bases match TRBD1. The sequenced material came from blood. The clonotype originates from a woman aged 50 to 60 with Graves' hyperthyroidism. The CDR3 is CASMRGTGAYSNQPQHF. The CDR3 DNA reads TGTGCCAGTATGAGGGGGACAGGCGCATATAGCAATCAGCCCCAGCATTTT.